The clone carrying this T cell receptor (beta chain) appeared a few times. Antigen specificity is unknown. Once RNA had been extracted, it was reverse transcribed into cDNA to act as the sequencing template. Repertoires were generated with immunoSEQ multiplex PCR, while TCRdb's copy carries only in-frame clones and drops some. The sample lists about 180,000 clones, around 71% seen once, with around 10% in the top ten. The sample belongs to a study of CD8+ T cells in alopecia areata. Study-level findings and limits: Scalp repertoires also include resident alphabeta T cells from normal skin.

Per germline, CDR1 MGHRA and CDR2 YSYEKL. The CDR3 is 15 residues long. V was clipped by 2 bases and J by 8 bases; unmatched bases: 5. Individuals with alopecia areata gave both lesional scalp punch biopsies and peripheral blood for collection. Cell sorting on a FACSAria was used to separate CD4+ and CD8+ T cells from the PBMCs. Here the sequenced sample was CD8+ T cells sorted from blood, taken at week 0. The chain carries TRBV4-1 and TRBJ1-4; TRBD1 aligns across 10 bases. This sequence originates from a human donor with alopecia areata. This CDR3 is CASSQLGQGDEKLFF. The CDR3 DNA sequence: TGCGCCAGCAGCCAACTCGGACAGGGGGACGAAAAACTGTTTTTT.